This T cell receptor beta chain was obtained from a study of yellow fever vaccine responses in identical twins. Study findings and constraints: Convergence reportedly seemed to mark part of the twins' vaccine T cell response, with personalization marking the rest.

Each CDR3 protein gets one entry after TCRdb re-called the RT-PCR reads with MiXCR. The table has 2,600 or so distinct CDR3 sequences, approximately 83% seen once. In the case of this clonotype: The antigen is undetermined.

V gave up 7 bases and J gave up 0 bases; unmatched junction bases: 3. The CDR3 is 16 amino acids. This receptor was taken from a woman younger than 30 who received the yellow fever vaccine. Sequences were derived from T cells from blood (PBMCs), unsorted or a sorted subset (not recorded which), sampled before or after yellow fever vaccination (not recorded which). J is TRBJ2-3 and V is TRBV12-3 or TRBV12-4, with TRBD2 matching 14 bases. For the CDR3, the DNA is TGTGCCAGCAAAGGGACTAGCGGGGGAAGCACAGATACGCAGTATTTT. Its translation: CASKGTSGGSTDTQYF.